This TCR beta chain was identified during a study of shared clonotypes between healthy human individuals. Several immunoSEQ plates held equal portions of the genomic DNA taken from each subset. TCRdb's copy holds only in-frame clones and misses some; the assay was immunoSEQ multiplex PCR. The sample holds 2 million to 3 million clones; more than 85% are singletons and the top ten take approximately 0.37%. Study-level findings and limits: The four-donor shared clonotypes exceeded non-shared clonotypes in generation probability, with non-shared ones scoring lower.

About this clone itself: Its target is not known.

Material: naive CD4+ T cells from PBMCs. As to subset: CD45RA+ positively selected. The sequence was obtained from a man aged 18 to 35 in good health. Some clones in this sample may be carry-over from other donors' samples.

CDR3 DNA: TGCGCCAGCAGCCAAGAGTACGGGACAGTATATGGCTACACCTTC. Its protein is CASSQEYGTVYGYTF. The J gene is TRBJ1-2, the V gene TRBV4-1; 7 bases are shared with TRBD1. The CDR3 is made up of 15 amino acids. In germline, CDR1 is MGHRA, CDR2 YSYEKL. The ends lost 0 bases at V and 5 bases at J; junction bases unmatched: 6.